Given below is one TCR beta chain in context. The sample originates from a study of Ad26.COV2.S vaccination and SARS-CoV-2 variants. On the study more broadly: Donor allocation was to the COV1001 Ad26.COV2.S trial arm. Once, or twice with 56 days between doses, Ad26.COV2.S was given intramuscularly.

The protocol was immunoSEQ multiplex PCR, while the TCRdb copy is restricted to in-frame clones and leaves out a portion. The table includes roughly 350,000 clones, roughly nine tenths detected once. CDR1 and CDR2 (germline): MGHRA, YSYEKL. Trimming took off 7 bases at V and 2 bases at J, with 16 bases between the two ends. This CDR3 has 15 amino acids. The treatment was: over 15 received Ad26.COV2.S at low or high dose, single or two shots; roughly five received placebo; per-sample allocation not given. After the first vaccine or placebo injection, samples were drawn on day 63. The sequenced sample was peripheral blood, obtained in a trial of Ad26.COV2.S vaccine versus placebo. This chain joins TRBV4-1 and TRBJ2-3; D gene uncertain. The TCR originated in a person between 18 and 60 years old who received the Ad26.COV2.S COVID-19 vaccine or a placebo. CDR3 residues: CASTPSASATDTQYF. The CDR3 coding sequence is TGCGCCAGCACCCCCTCAGCGTCGGCCACAGATACGCAGTATTTT.